The 17 T cell receptor beta chains below were found in one sample sequenced in a study of T-cell reconstitution after alpha-beta-depleted transplantation in children. During its preparation, the TCRbeta library received unique molecular identifiers. TCRdb itself ran the PCR reads through MiXCR, one entry per CDR3 protein. The sample lists about 600,000 distinct CDR3 sequences, 13% occurring once. The sample consisted of PBMCs, mostly from graft donor cells, taken 360 days after TCRalphabeta/CD19-depleted stem cell transplant. These receptors were collected from a male patient between 5 and 17 years old who had a stem cell transplant for acute myeloid leukemia, so the T cells may come from the graft donor.

The chain combines TRBV12-3 or TRBV12-4 with TRBJ2-7; TRBD2 aligns across 10 bases. The V segment lost 3 bases and the J segment 3 bases; nucleotides outside the gene matches: 8. The CDR3 contains 16 residues. The chain's CDR3 is CASSFSGRLLFYEQYF. The CDR3 DNA follows: TGTGCCAGCAGTTTTAGCGGGAGGTTGTTGTTCTACGAGCAGTACTTC.

The rearrangement uses TRBV20-1 and TRBJ2-7; TRBD1 matches 10 bases. Germline V gives CDR1 DFQATT, CDR2 SNEGSKA (reference sequence). The CDR3 is 14 residues long. Trimming took 5 bases from V and 4 from J; bases not matched to a gene: 8. This chain's CDR3 is CSADRGQGLYEQYF. The CDR3 region has the DNA TGCAGTGCTGACCGGGGACAGGGGTTGTACGAGCAGTACTTC.

V usage is TRBV6-2 or TRBV6-3 and J usage is TRBJ2-7; weak D call: TRBD1 (6 bases). The V end was cut by 5 bases, the J end by 5 bases, with 10 bases between. The CDR3 length is 12 residues. CDR1 is MNHEY and CDR2 is SVGEGT in the germline V gene. CDR3 coding DNA: TGTGCCAGCAGTCACAGGGTCAACGAGCAGTACTTC. Translated: CASSHRVNEQYF.

There are a few counts of this clonotype. The chain has TRBV20-1 and TRBJ2-2; 7 bases map to TRBD1. V trimming: 5 bases; J trimming: 5 bases; junction bases outside the gene matches: 8. The CDR3 has 14 residues. Per germline, CDR1 DFQATT and CDR2 SNEGSKA (reference sequence). The CDR3 is CSAVTGMRTGELFF. For the CDR3, the DNA is TGCAGTGCTGTGACAGGGATGAGGACCGGGGAGCTGTTTTTT.

The chain couples TRBV27 to TRBJ2-7; 8 bases are shared with TRBD1. This CDR3 comprises 14 residues. The V and J ends lost 7 bases and 2 bases, in that order; junction bases with no gene match: 7. Germline V lookup: CDR1 MNHEY, CDR2 SMNVEV (reference sequence). The CDR3 spells CASTGRDRPYEQYF. In DNA, the CDR3 is TGTGCCAGCACCGGCCGGGACAGGCCCTACGAGCAGTACTTC.

This clonotype was observed at least ten times. The chain has TRBV20-1 and TRBJ2-1; weak D call: TRBD1 (6 bases). Germline CDR1 reads DFQATT; CDR2 reads SNEGSKA (reference sequence). This CDR3 comprises 15 residues. With 3 bases removed from V and 0 bases from J, the gap between germline ends came to 12 bases. DNA for the CDR3: TGCAGTGCTAGTCAGGACAGACCCTCCTACAATGAGCAGTTCTTC. Protein sequence: CSASQDRPSYNEQFF.

This clonotype was picked up a small number of times. The chain joins TRBV28 to TRBJ2-1, with D possibly matching TRBD1 (6 bases). The germline V gene has CDR1 MDHEN and CDR2 SYDVKM. This CDR3 has 15 amino acids. V gave up 0 bases and J gave up 6 bases, with 12 bases separating them. CDR3 nucleotide sequence: TGTGCCAGCAGTTTATGGGTCCAGGGGCGCAATGAGCAGTTCTTC. This translates into CASSLWVQGRNEQFF. Complete variable domain (other parts from reference TRBV28 and TRBJ2-1): DVKVTQSSRYLVKRTGEKVFLECVQDMDHENMFWYRQDPGLGLRLIYFSYDVKMKEKGDIPEGYSVSREKKERFSLILESASTNQTSMYLCASSLWVQGRNEQFFGPGTRLTVL.

The chain employs TRBV20-1 and TRBJ2-1; the match to TRBD2 covers 9 bases. The CDR3 is made up of 17 amino acids. V was pared by 5 bases and J by 5 bases, with 16 bases of the junction left unmatched. Germline lookup yields CDR1 DFQATT and CDR2 SNEGSKA (reference sequence). CDR3 sequence reads: CSAPGGSGRVYDNEQFF. The DNA for the CDR3 is TGCAGTGCTCCCGGGGGTAGCGGGAGAGTTTACGACAATGAGCAGTTCTTC.

In its sample, this clonotype was seen many times. This sequence joins TRBV12-3 or TRBV12-4 and TRBJ1-3, with D possibly TRBD1 on 6 matching bases. The CDR3 is 15 amino acids. The CDR3 region is CPPTQGTSSGNTIYF. CDR3 nucleotide sequence: TGTCCCCCTACTCAGGGGACAAGCTCTGGAAACACCATATATTTT.

This clonotype turned up a few times. This sequence joins TRBV28 and TRBJ2-7; D possibly corresponds to TRBD2 (5 bases). This CDR3 has 15 amino acids. The V end lost 5 bases, the J end lost 4 bases, and 18 bases lay between the germline ends. Per the germline V gene, CDR1 is MDHEN and CDR2 is SYDVKM. The CDR3 loop is CASSVPEGSKYEQYF. The CDR3 DNA reads as TGTGCCAGCAGTGTCCCGGAAGGGAGTAAGTACGAGCAGTACTTC.

J is TRBJ2-3 and V is TRBV29-1; 16 bases are a match to TRBD2. CDR1 and CDR2 from the germline V gene are SQVTM and ANQGSEA. J gave up 4 bases and V 6 bases, and 10 bases lay outside the gene matches. The CDR3 has 17 residues. In nucleotides, the CDR3 is TGCAGCGTGGGACCCGGGACTAGCGGGAGGGCCGCAGATACGCAGTATTTT. This sequence encodes CSVGPGTSGRAADTQYF.

CDR3 bases: TGCAGTGCTGGTGCACCGCTCGGGGGGATGGGTAGGAGCAATCAGCCCCAGCATTTT. As protein: CSAGAPLGGMGRSNQPQHF. The V gene is TRBV20-1, the J gene TRBJ1-5, with TRBD1 as a possible D gene (5 bases). Germline CDR1 is DFQATT and CDR2 is SNEGSKA (reference sequence). The CDR3 is 19 residues long. The germline V and J ends were trimmed by 5 bases and 1 base, with 27 bases remaining between them.

This clonotype was observed a handful of times. This sequence joins TRBV7-8 and TRBJ2-7; TRBD1 matches 7 bases. CDR1 and CDR2 from the germline V gene are SGHVS and FQNEAQ. After removal of 5 bases from V and 2 bases from J, the junction contained 6 bases not matched to a gene. This CDR3 region has 14 residues. CDR3 sequence reads: CASSKTGAPYEQYF. The CDR3 DNA reads as TGTGCCAGCAGCAAAACAGGGGCCCCCTACGAGCAGTACTTC.

The J gene is TRBJ2-3, the V gene TRBV30; D uncertain. This CDR3 has 11 residues. Per the germline V gene, CDR1 is GTSNPN and CDR2 is SVGIG (reference sequence). V lost 2 bases and J lost 4, with 4 bases in between. CDR3 in amino acids: CAWSPPDTQYF. In DNA form, the CDR3 reads TGTGCCTGGAGTCCTCCAGATACGCAGTATTTT. Combining the CDR3 with reference TRBV30 and TRBJ2-3 gives the whole variable domain SQTIHQWPATLVQPVGSPLSLECTVEGTSNPNLYWYRQAAGRGLQLLFYSVGIGQISSEVPQNLSASRPQDRQFILSSKKLLLSDSGFYLCAWSPPDTQYFGPGTRLTVL.

This clonotype was found a few times. The V call is TRBV4-1, the J call TRBJ2-7; no reliable D call. V was trimmed by 0 bases and J by 3 bases, leaving 18 bases between them. Germline assignment: CDR1 MGHRA and CDR2 YSYEKL. The CDR3 sequence is 17 residues long. This CDR3 is CASSQDISSFQNYEQYF. In DNA, the CDR3 is TGCGCCAGCAGCCAAGACATTTCGTCCTTCCAAAACTACGAGCAGTACTTC.

Regarding this clonotype: This CDR3 fails to terminate in the conserved phenylalanine or tryptophan, so it likely reflects a read error. The chain carries TRBV14 and TRBJ2-7, with 8 bases matching TRBD1. This CDR3 spans 16 amino acids. Germline CDR1 reads SGHDN; CDR2 reads FVKESK. J gave up 5 bases and V 1 base, and 10 bases lay outside the gene matches. Written as DNA, the CDR3 is TGTGCCAGCAGCCAAGTTATCGGACAGGGTCTGAACGAGCAGTACCTC. Amino acids: CASSQVIGQGLNEQYL.

The rearrangement links TRBV5-5 to TRBJ2-7; D remains ambiguous. V lost 1 base and J lost 1, with 9 bases in between. The CDR3 is made up of 14 amino acids. CDR1 is SGHKS, CDR2 YYEKEE, per germline (reference sequence). Here the CDR3 DNA reads TGTGCCAGCAGCTTGCTTCAAGGGTCCTACGAGCAGTACTTC. Protein sequence: CASSLLQGSYEQYF. The full variable domain, in which reference TRBV5-5 and TRBJ2-7 provide the parts outside the CDR3, is DAGVTQSPTHLIKTRGQQVTLRCSPISGHKSVSWYQQVLGQGPQFIFQYYEKEERGRGNFPDRFSARQFPNYSSELNVNALLLGDSALYLCASSLLQGSYEQYFGPGTRLTVT.